These 26 T cell receptor beta chains originate from one sample sequenced in a study of blood T cells in healthy people across ages. The use of a sample-barcoded 5' primer and a J-beta primer mix characterized a second PCR of roughly 6 to 11 cycles. TCRdb itself ran the 5' RACE reads through MiXCR, one entry per CDR3 protein. The data contain just over 800,000 distinct CDR3 sequences, around 62% of them singletons. The sample comprised blood. The receptors were sampled from a man aged 25-40 years in good health.

CDR3 loop: CAISLSGAGGYNEQFF. In DNA form, the CDR3 reads TGTGCCATCAGCCTGAGTGGCGCCGGAGGGTACAATGAGCAGTTCTTC. V is TRBV10-3 and J is TRBJ2-1, with TRBD2 as a possible D gene (6 bases). Trimming removed 6 bases at V and 4 bases at J, with 19 bases between. There are 16 residues in the CDR3. From germline, CDR1 is ENHRY and CDR2 SYGVKD.

The V gene is TRBV5-1, the J gene TRBJ2-1, with D tentatively TRBD1 or TRBD2 (5 bases each). The CDR3 has 16 residues. Germline V gene data show CDR1 as SGHRS and CDR2 as YFSETQ. The ends were cut back, 4 bases at V and 2 bases at J, with 16 bases in the middle. The CDR3, as DNA: TGCGCCAGCAGCCCTACTCGGGACGAAACCTACAATGAGCAGTTCTTC. It specifies CASSPTRDETYNEQFF. The full variable domain, completed using reference TRBV5-1 and TRBJ2-1, is KAGVTQTPRYLIKTRGQQVTLSCSPISGHRSVSWYQQTPGQGLQFLFEYFSETQRNKGNFPGRFSGRQFSNSRSEMNVSTLELGDSALYLCASSPTRDETYNEQFFGPGTRLTVL.

This clonotype was recorded at least ten times. The V and J genes are TRBV4-2 and TRBJ2-7, with 12 bases lining up with TRBD1. The CDR3 runs 15 residues. V lost 6 bases, J lost 2 bases, and 5 bases stayed unmatched. Per the germline V gene, CDR1 is LGHNA and CDR2 is YNFKEQ. The CDR3 bases are TGTGCCAGCAGAACGCGGGACAGGGGGCCCTACGAGCAGTACTTC. The encoded protein is CASRTRDRGPYEQYF.

The gene calls are TRBV7-2 and TRBJ1-1; D not certain. Deletions cut 1 base from V and 4 bases from J, with 13 bases between. The germline V gene encodes CDR1 SGHTA and CDR2 FQGNSA. The CDR3 extends over 15 amino acids. CDR3 DNA sequence: TGTGCCAGCAGCTTAGGGACTACCCGAGGCACTGAAGCTTTCTTT. The encoded protein is CASSLGTTRGTEAFF. Together with reference TRBV7-2 and TRBJ1-1, the CDR3 gives the full variable domain: GAGVSQSPSNKVTEKGKDVELRCDPISGHTALYWYRQSLGQGLEFLIYFQGNSAPDKSGLPSDRFSAERTGGSVSTLTIQRTQQEDSAVYLCASSLGTTRGTEAFFGQGTRLTVV.

The chain links TRBV20-1 to TRBJ2-5, with TRBD2 matching over 8 bases. V lost 3 bases to trimming and J lost 0 bases; unmatched junction nucleotides: 9. The CDR3 totals 16 residues. Germline assignment: CDR1 DFQATT and CDR2 SNEGSKA (reference sequence). The CDR3 DNA follows: TGCAGTGCTAGTGAACTAGCGGTGGGGTACCAAGAGACCCAGTACTTC. Translation gives CSASELAVGYQETQYF.

This clonotype appeared a few times. This chain links TRBV15 with TRBJ2-2, with D possibly being TRBD1 (5 bases). The germline gives CDR1 LNHNV, CDR2 YYDKDF (reference sequence). The CDR3 is 15 residues long. Trimming stripped 2 bases from V and 6 bases from J, with 13 bases between. CDR3 residues: CATSRRQGWSGELFF. CDR3 bases: TGTGCCACCAGCAGAAGGCAGGGTTGGTCCGGGGAGCTGTTTTTT.

The chain employs TRBV12-3 or TRBV12-4 and TRBJ2-4; D perhaps matches TRBD1 (6 bases). The J call may be incorrect, as the DNA end agrees better with TRBJ2-7. The CDR3 has 14 amino acids. DNA of the CDR3: TGTGCCAGCAGCAAGGACAGTATAACCTACGAGCAGTACTTC. Translation gives CASSKDSITYEQYF.

The V call is TRBV11-2, the J call TRBJ2-1; possible D gene TRBD1, 7 bases. Trimming stripped 4 bases from V and 9 bases from J, with 16 bases between. CDR1 is SGHAT, CDR2 FQNNGV, per germline. The CDR3 runs 14 residues. This CDR3 reads CASSSLARGLEQFF. In DNA, the CDR3 is TGTGCCAGCAGCTCCCTAGCGAGGGGGCTTGAGCAGTTCTTC.

The rearrangement joins TRBV7-9 to TRBJ2-3; 8 bases are shared with TRBD1. The V segment lost 2 bases and the J segment 6 bases; nucleotides outside the gene matches: 10. Germline loops: CDR1 SEHNR, CDR2 FQNEAQ (reference sequence). CDR3 length equals 16 residues. CDR3 protein: CASSLTTETGDDTQYF. The CDR3 DNA reads TGTGCCAGCAGCTTAACTACCGAGACAGGGGACGATACGCAGTATTTT.

The table lists this clonotype with a few counts. V usage is TRBV6-1 and J usage is TRBJ2-1; 10 positions agree with TRBD2. Per germline, CDR1 MNHNS and CDR2 SASEGT. The CDR3 is 15 amino acids. V lost 6 bases to trimming and J lost 8 bases; unmatched junction nucleotides: 10. This chain's CDR3 is CASRNLLAGPHEQFF. The CDR3 DNA is TGTGCCAGCAGAAACCTACTAGCGGGGCCCCATGAGCAGTTCTTC.

The V gene is TRBV5-5, the J gene TRBJ2-7; 7 bases map to TRBD2. Per germline, CDR1 SGHKS and CDR2 YYEKEE (reference sequence). J gave up 2 bases and V 6 bases, and 11 bases lay outside the gene matches. There are 15 residues in the CDR3. Here the CDR3 DNA reads TGTGCCAGCACCCCGGGGGAGGGTACGACCTACGAGCAGTACTTC. It yields the protein CASTPGEGTTYEQYF. The complete variable domain, with remaining parts taken from reference TRBV5-5 and TRBJ2-7, reads DAGVTQSPTHLIKTRGQQVTLRCSPISGHKSVSWYQQVLGQGPQFIFQYYEKEERGRGNFPDRFSARQFPNYSSELNVNALLLGDSALYLCASTPGEGTTYEQYFGPGTRLTVT.

Comments on this clonotype: Its ends do not fully match the called genes, so a read error is possible. V usage is TRBV20-1 and J usage is TRBJ1-5; D is undetermined. Germline V lookup: CDR1 DFQATT, CDR2 SNEGSKA (reference sequence). The CDR3 runs 14 residues. Here the CDR3 DNA reads TGCAGTGCTATCTTCCGAGGGAGCAACCAGCCCCAGCATTTT. Its protein is CSAIFRGSNQPQHF.

The chain links TRBV5-1 to TRBJ2-2, with D perhaps matching TRBD1 or TRBD2 (5 bases each). The CDR3 consists of 16 residues. Trimming removed 4 bases at V and 3 bases at J, with 16 bases between. CDR1 is SGHRS, CDR2 YFSETQ, per germline. The CDR3 spells CASSGTGTVHTGELFF. CDR3 sequence (DNA): TGCGCCAGCAGCGGTACCGGGACGGTCCACACCGGGGAGCTGTTTTTT.

This rearrangement joins TRBV2 to TRBJ1-2, with a weak D call TRBD1 (5 bases). Between the trimmed V and J ends, which lost 7 bases and 7 bases, there was a span of 19 bases. This CDR3 region has 14 residues. Germline assignment: CDR1 SNHLY and CDR2 FYNNEI. CDR3 sequence: CASIGTQKGIGYTF. CDR3 bases: TGTGCCAGCATTGGGACCCAGAAGGGCATTGGCTACACCTTC. Using reference TRBV2 and TRBJ1-2 for the parts outside the CDR3, the full variable domain is EPEVTQTPSHQVTQMGQEVILRCVPISNHLYFYWYRQILGQKVEFLVSFYNNEISEKSEIFDDQFSVERPDGSNFTLKIRSTKLEDSAMYFCASIGTQKGIGYTFGSGTRLTVV.

V is TRBV20-1 and J is TRBJ1-5; 7 positions agree with TRBD1. V shed 3 bases, J shed 5 bases, and the junction held 19 bases outside the gene matches. The length of the CDR3 is 18 residues. CDR1 and CDR2 from the germline V gene are DFQATT and SNEGSKA (reference sequence). The CDR3 DNA reads TGCAGTGCTAGTCGCCCCCGAAGGGGGCCTAGAGGGGATCAGCCCCAGCATTTT. It encodes CSASRPRRGPRGDQPQHF.

Concerning this clonotype: This may arise from a read error, as a much more abundant clone is one base away. The chain uses TRBV11-1 and TRBJ2-1; 9 bases agree with TRBD2. The CDR3 length is 15 residues. The germline V gene encodes CDR1 SGHAT and CDR2 FQDESV (reference sequence). With 1 base clipped from V and 3 bases from J, the junction kept 1 base outside the gene matches. CDR3 bases: TGTGCCAGCAGCTTAGAGCGGGGGGACTACAATGAGCAGTTCTTC. Translation gives CASSLERGDYNEQFF.

The chain carries TRBV12-3 or TRBV12-4 and TRBJ2-7; D may match TRBD1 or TRBD2 (6 bases each). The CDR3 extends over 12 amino acids. Trimming stripped 7 bases from V and 9 bases from J, with 16 bases between. The CDR3 loop reads CASTVPGAGQYF. CDR3 DNA sequence: TGTGCCAGCACCGTCCCGGGGGCCGGGCAGTACTTC.

The table lists this clonotype with a few counts. The chain uses TRBV20-1 and TRBJ2-1; 9 bases are shared with TRBD2. The CDR3 length is 17 residues. Germline CDR1 reads DFQATT; CDR2 reads SNEGSKA (reference sequence). The trim removed 0 bases at V and 0 bases at J, leaving 6 bases unmatched. The CDR3 is CSARDRLAVSSYNEQFF. In nucleotides, the CDR3 is TGCAGTGCTAGAGATCGACTAGCGGTTAGCTCCTACAATGAGCAGTTCTTC.

This chain joins TRBV3-1 and TRBJ2-7, with D tentatively TRBD1 or TRBD2 (7 bases each). CDR3 size: 15 residues. Trimming removed 3 bases at V and 3 bases at J, with 15 bases between. Per germline, CDR1 LGHDT and CDR2 YNNKEL (reference sequence). CDR3 in amino acids: CASSQLVRGGYEQYF. The CDR3 nucleotides are TGTGCCAGCAGCCAGTTGGTCAGGGGGGGCTACGAGCAGTACTTC.

Regarding this clonotype: The junction departs from germline at one end; a sequencing error may be responsible. The gene calls are TRBV4-3 and TRBJ1-2; TRBD1 is a possible D gene (6 bases). The CDR3 spans 14 residues. Germline-derived CDR1 and CDR2 are LGHNA and YSLEER. The CDR3 region is CASSPDRFNYGYTF. DNA for the CDR3: TGTGCCAGCAGTCCTGACAGGTTTAACTATGGCTACACCTTC.

The chain carries TRBV7-9 and TRBJ2-1, with 7 bases fitting TRBD1. The CDR3 spans 15 residues. V was pared by 6 bases and J by 1 base, with 6 bases of the junction left unmatched. The V gene's germline CDR1 is SEHNR and CDR2 FQNEAQ (reference sequence). The CDR3 here is CASSHDRESYNEQFF. The CDR3 region has the DNA TGTGCCAGCAGTCACGACAGGGAATCCTACAATGAGCAGTTCTTC. The full variable domain, with the rest looked up from reference TRBV7-9 and TRBJ2-1, is DTGVSQNPRHKITKRGQNVTFRCDPISEHNRLYWYRQTLGQGPEFLTYFQNEAQLEKSRLLSDRFSAERPKGSFSTLEIQRTEQGDSAMYLCASSHDRESYNEQFFGPGTRLTVL.

This clonotype was seen a single time. The V gene is TRBV20-1, the J gene TRBJ2-7; 7 bases align to TRBD1. The CDR3 spans 12 residues. Per germline, CDR1 DFQATT and CDR2 SNEGSKA (reference sequence). The junction had 6 bases not matched to a gene; V was cut back by 7 bases and J by 3 bases. The CDR3 loop is CSVRGQNYEQYF. The CDR3 coding sequence is TGCAGTGTTAGGGGACAGAACTACGAGCAGTACTTC.

The chain is built from TRBV5-1 and TRBJ2-1, with D hard to call. Germline V gives CDR1 SGHRS, CDR2 YFSETQ. V shed 3 bases and J shed 6 bases, with 10 bases lying between them. This CDR3 has 13 residues. CDR3 sequence (DNA): TGCGCCAGCAGCTGGGGTCCGCGCAATGAGCAGTTCTTC. Translation gives CASSWGPRNEQFF.

Points on this clonotype: It may be a read error: a sequence one base away is much more abundant. The chain couples TRBV3-1 to TRBJ1-2, with D uncertain. The CDR3 runs to 12 residues. Germline V gives CDR1 LGHDT, CDR2 YNNKEL (reference sequence). CDR3 in DNA: TGTGCCCGCAGCCACGGGGATCTCGGCTACACCTTC. Its translation is CARSHGDLGYTF.

The rearrangement joins TRBV6-7 to TRBJ2-7, with 8 bases lining up with TRBD2. TRBV6-7 is flagged as an ORF with uncertain function. The junction had 13 bases not matched to a gene; V was cut back by 10 bases and J by 2 bases. The CDR3 contains 15 residues. The CDR3 protein is CATHSWLAGTYEQYF. The CDR3 DNA reads TGTGCCACCCACAGCTGGTTAGCGGGGACCTACGAGCAGTACTTC.

The chain combines TRBV11-2 with TRBJ2-3; TRBD1 might be the D (5 bases). Trimming stripped 2 bases from V and 1 base from J, with 7 bases between. Germline lookup yields CDR1 SGHAT and CDR2 FQNNGV. CDR3 length: 14 amino acids. The DNA of the CDR3 is TGTGCCAGCAGCTTAATGGGGCGCACAGATACGCAGTATTTT. This sequence encodes CASSLMGRTDTQYF.